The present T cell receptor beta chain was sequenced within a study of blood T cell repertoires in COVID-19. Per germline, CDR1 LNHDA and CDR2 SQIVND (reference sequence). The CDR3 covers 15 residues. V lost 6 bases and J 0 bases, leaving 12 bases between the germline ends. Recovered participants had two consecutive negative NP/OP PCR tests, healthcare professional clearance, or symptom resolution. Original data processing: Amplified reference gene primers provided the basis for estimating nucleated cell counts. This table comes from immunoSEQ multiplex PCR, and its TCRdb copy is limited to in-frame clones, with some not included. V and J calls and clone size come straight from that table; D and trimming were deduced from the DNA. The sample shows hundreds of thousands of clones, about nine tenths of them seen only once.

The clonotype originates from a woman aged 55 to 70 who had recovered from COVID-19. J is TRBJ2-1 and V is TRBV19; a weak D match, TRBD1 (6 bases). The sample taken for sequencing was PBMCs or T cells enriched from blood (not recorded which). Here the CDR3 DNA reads TGTGCCAGTAGCGCGACAGGATACTCCTACAATGAGCAGTTCTTC. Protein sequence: CASSATGYSYNEQFF.